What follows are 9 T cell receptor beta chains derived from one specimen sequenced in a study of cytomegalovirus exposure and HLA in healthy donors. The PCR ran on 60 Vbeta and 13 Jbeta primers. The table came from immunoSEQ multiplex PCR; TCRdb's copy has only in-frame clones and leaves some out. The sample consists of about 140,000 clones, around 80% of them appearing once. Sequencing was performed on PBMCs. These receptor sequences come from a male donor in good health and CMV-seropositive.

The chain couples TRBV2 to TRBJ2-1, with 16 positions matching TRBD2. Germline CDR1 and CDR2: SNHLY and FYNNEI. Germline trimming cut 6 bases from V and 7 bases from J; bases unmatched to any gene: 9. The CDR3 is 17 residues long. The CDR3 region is CASSKGLAGGPGNEQFF. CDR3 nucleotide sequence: TGTGCCAGCAGCAAGGGACTAGCGGGAGGGCCGGGAAATGAGCAGTTCTTC.

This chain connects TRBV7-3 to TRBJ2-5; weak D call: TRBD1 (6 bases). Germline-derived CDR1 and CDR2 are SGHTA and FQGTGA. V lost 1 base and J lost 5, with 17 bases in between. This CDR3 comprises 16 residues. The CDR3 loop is CASSLRGPGQGETQYF. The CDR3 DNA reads TGTGCCAGCAGCTTAAGGGGCCCGGGGCAGGGGGAGACCCAGTACTTC.

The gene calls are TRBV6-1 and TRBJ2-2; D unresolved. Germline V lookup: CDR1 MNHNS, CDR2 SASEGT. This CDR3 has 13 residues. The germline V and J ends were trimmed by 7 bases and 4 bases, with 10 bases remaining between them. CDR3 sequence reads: CASTALGTGELFF. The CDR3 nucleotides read TGTGCCAGCACAGCGTTGGGCACCGGGGAGCTGTTTTTT.

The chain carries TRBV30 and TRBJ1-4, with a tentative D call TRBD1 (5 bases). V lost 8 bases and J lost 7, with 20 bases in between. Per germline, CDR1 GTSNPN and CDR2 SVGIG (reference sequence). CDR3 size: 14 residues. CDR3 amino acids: CAATPAAGGEKLFF. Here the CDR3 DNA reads TGTGCCGCGACTCCGGCGGCGGGGGGTGAAAAACTGTTTTTT.

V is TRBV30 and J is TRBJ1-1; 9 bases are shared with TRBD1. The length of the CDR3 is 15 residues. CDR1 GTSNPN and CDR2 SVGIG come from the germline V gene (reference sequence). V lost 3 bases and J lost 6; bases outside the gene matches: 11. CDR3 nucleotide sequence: TGTGCCTGGAGGTCTGGACAGGGGTTACGATCTGAAGCTTTCTTT. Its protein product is CAWRSGQGLRSEAFF.

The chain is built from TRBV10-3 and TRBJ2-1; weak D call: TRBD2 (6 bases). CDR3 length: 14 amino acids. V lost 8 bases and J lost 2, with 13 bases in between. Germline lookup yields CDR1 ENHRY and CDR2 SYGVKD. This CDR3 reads CAISREYTYNEQFF. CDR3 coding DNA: TGTGCCATCTCCCGGGAGTACACCTACAATGAGCAGTTCTTC.

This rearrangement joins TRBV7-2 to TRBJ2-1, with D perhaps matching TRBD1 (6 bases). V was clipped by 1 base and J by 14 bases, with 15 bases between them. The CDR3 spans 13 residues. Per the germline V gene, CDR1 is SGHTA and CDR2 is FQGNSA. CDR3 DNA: TGTGCCAGCAGCTTAGGGCCAGGGGCAAGGGAGTTCTTC. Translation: CASSLGPGAREFF.

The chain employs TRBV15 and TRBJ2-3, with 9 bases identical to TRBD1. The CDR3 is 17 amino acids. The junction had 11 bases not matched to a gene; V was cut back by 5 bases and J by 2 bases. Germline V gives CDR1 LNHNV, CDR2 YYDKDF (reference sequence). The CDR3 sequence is CATSVPGTGPSTDTQYF. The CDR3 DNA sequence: TGTGCCACCAGCGTCCCCGGGACAGGGCCTTCCACAGATACGCAGTATTTT.

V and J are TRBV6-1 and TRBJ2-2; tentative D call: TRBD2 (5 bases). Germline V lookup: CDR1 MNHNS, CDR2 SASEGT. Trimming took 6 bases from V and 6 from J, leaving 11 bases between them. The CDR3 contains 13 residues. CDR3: CASRDFSAGELFF. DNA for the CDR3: TGTGCCAGCAGGGACTTTTCTGCCGGGGAGCTGTTTTTT.